This T cell receptor beta chain was sequenced during a study of T cell responses to AZD1222 COVID-19 vaccine. Note on this clone: As yet, its antigen is unknown.

Study-wide results and caveats: Along spike, vaccine-associated CD4 TCRs were found throughout, with dominance at 160-218 and 743-854.

The method was immunoSEQ multiplex PCR; TCRdb's version includes in-frame clones alone and lacks a portion of them. This repertoire shows about 200,000 clones, roughly 92% found once; its top ten account for about 3.5%. V shed 6 bases and J 7 bases; nucleotides not matched to a gene: 6. CDR3 size: 14 residues. CDR1 is SEHNR, CDR2 FQNEAQ, per germline (reference sequence). This sequence originates from an adult who received the MenACWY meningococcal vaccine as a control. Here the sequenced sample was peripheral blood, taken 28 days after the second dose of the MenACWY control vaccine. The V gene is TRBV7-9, the J gene TRBJ2-1; TRBD2 matches 10 bases. CDR3 bases: TGTGCCAGCAGTCTAGCGGGAGCTAAGAATGAGCAGTTCTTC. Translating gives CASSLAGAKNEQFF.